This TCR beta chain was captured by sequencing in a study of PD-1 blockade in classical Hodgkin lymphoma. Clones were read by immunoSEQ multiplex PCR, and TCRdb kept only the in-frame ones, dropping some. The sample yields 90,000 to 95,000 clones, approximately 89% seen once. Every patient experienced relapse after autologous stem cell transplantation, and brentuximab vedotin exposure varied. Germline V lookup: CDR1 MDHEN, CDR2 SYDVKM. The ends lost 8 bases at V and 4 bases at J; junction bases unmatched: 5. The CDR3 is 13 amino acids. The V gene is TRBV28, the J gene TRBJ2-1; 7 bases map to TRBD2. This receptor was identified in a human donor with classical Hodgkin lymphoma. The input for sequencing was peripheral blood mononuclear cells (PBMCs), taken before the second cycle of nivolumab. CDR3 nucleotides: TGTGCCAGCGGGAGGGCAGCTTACAATGAGCAGTTCTTC. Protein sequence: CASGRAAYNEQFF.